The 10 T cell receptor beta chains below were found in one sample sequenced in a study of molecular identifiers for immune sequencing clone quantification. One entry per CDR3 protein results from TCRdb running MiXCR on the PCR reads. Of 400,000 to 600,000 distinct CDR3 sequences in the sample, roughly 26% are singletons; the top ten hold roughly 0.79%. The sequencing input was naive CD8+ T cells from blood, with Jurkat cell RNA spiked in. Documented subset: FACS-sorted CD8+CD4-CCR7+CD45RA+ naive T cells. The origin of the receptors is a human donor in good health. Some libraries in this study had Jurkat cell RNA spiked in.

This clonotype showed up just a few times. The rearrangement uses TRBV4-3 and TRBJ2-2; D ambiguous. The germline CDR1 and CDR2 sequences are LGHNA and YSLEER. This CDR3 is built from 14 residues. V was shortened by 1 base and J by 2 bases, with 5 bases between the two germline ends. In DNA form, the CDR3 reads TGCGCCAGCAGCCAAGGATCAAACACCGGGGAGCTGTTTTTT. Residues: CASSQGSNTGELFF.

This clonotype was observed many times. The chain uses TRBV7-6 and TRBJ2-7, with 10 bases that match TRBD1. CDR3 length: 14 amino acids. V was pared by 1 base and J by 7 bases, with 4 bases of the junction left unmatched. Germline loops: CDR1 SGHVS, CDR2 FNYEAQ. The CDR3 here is CASSLGQGAGEQYF. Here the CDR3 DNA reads TGTGCCAGCAGCTTAGGACAGGGGGCGGGGGAGCAGTACTTC.

The CDR3 DNA reads TGCGCCAGCAGCCAACGGACAACCAACACTGAAGCTTTCTTT. Its translation is CASSQRTTNTEAFF. This chain uses TRBV4-3 with TRBJ1-1, with D maybe TRBD1 (5 bases). Germline V gene sequence: CDR1 LGHNA, CDR2 YSLEER. This CDR3 spans 14 amino acids. V was trimmed by 2 bases and J by 2 bases, leaving 9 bases between them.

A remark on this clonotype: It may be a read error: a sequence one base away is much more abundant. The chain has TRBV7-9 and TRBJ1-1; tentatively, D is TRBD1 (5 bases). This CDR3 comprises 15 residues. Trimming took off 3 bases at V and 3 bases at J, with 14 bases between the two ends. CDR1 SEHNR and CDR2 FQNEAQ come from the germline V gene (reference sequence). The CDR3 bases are TGTGCCAGCAGCTTGGGACGGGGGATTCACACTGAAGCTTTCTTT. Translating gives CASSLGRGIHTEAFF.

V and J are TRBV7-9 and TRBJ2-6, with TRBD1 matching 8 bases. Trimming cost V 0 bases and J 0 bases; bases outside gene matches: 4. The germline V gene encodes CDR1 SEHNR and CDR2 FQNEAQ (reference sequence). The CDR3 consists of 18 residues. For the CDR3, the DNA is TGTGCCAGCAGCTTAGCGGACAGGGCCCACTCTGGGGCCAACGTCCTGACTTTC. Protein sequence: CASSLADRAHSGANVLTF.

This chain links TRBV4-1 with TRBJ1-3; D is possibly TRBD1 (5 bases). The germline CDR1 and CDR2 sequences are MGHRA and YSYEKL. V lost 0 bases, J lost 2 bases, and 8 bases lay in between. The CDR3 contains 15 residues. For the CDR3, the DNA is TGCGCCAGCAGCCAAGATACAGGTACTGGAAACACCATATATTTT. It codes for CASSQDTGTGNTIYF.

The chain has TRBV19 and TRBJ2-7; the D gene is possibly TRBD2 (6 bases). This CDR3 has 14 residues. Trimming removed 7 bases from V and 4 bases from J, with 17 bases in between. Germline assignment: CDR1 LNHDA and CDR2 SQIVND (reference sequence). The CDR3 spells CASTPKGGFYEQYF. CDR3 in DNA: TGTGCCAGTACCCCGAAGGGAGGTTTTTACGAGCAGTACTTC.

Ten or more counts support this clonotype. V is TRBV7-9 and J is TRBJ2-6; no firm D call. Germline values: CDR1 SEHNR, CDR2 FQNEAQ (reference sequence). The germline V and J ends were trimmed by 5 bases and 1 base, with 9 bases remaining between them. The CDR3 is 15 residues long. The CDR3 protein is CASSAPHSGANVLTF. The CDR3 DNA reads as TGTGCCAGCAGCGCCCCTCATTCTGGGGCCAACGTCCTGACTTTC.

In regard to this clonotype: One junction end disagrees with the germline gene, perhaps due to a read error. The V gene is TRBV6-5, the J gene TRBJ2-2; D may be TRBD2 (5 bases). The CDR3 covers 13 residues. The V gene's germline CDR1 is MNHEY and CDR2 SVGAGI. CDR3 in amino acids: CASSYWSTGKLFF. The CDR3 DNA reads TGTGCCAGCAGTTACTGGTCCACCGGGAAGCTGTTTTTT.

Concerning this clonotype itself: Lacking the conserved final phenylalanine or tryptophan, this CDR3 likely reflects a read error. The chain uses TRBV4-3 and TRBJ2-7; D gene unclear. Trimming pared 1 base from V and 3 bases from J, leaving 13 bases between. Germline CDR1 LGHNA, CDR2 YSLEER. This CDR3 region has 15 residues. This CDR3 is CASSQGNTAGYEQYL. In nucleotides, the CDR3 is TGCGCCAGCAGCCAAGGTAACACAGCCGGCTACGAGCAGTACCTC.